This TCR beta chain was identified in a study of cytomegalovirus exposure and HLA in healthy donors. Of note for this clone: Its antigen is still unknown.

This CDR3 contains 13 residues. Trimming pared 2 bases from V and 4 bases from J, leaving 7 bases between. Looked up from germline, CDR1 is MGHRA and CDR2 is YSYEKL. Study outcomes and limitations: Rarity characterized most TCR sequences, yet some public TCRs appeared in many donors. In vitro experiments confirmed that three CMV-associated chains were specific for CMV antigens. The TCR clusters that emerged in the first cohort tended, a later analysis found, to co-occur in the 110 or so validation repertoires.

Method: immunoSEQ multiplex PCR; TCRdb's copy keeps in-frame clones and lacks some. Among more than 200,000 clones listed, more than 75% were seen once. The chain links TRBV4-1 to TRBJ2-3; no definite D call. Sequencing was carried out using PBMCs. The source of this sequence is a man in his late teens or twenties in good health and CMV-seropositive. The CDR3 spells CASSQRYPDTQYF. The CDR3 coding sequence is TGCGCCAGCAGCCAACGATACCCAGATACGCAGTATTTT.